The 11 T cell receptor beta chains below all came from one sample that was sequenced in a study of T cells and copy number aberrations in small-cell lung cancer. Sequencing used immunoSEQ multiplex PCR; TCRdb keeps in-frame clones, though not all of them. Here the sample spans 2,000 to 2,500 clones, roughly three quarters being singletons. The sample comprised normal tissue next to the tumor. The receptors come from a woman aged 60-75 years with small cell lung cancer.

The rearrangement links TRBV27 to TRBJ2-7, with TRBD2 identical over 7 bases. This CDR3 region has 15 residues. CDR1 MNHEY and CDR2 SMNVEV come from the germline V gene (reference sequence). Trimming at V came to 6 bases and at J to 3 bases, leaving 11 bases not matched to a gene. The DNA for the CDR3 is TGTGCCAGCAGATCGTTGGAAGCGGGGTACTACGAGCAGTACTTC. Amino acids: CASRSLEAGYYEQYF.

This chain uses TRBV30 with TRBJ2-5, with a possible D match to TRBD1 (6 bases). Germline CDR1 reads GTSNPN; CDR2 reads SVGIG (reference sequence). CDR3 length: 14 amino acids. V shed 1 base and J shed 4 bases, with 13 bases lying between them. The CDR3 bases are TGTGCCTGGAGTGATTTGACAGGCAGAGAGACCCAGTACTTC. It is translated as CAWSDLTGRETQYF. The full variable domain, its missing parts supplied by reference TRBV30 and TRBJ2-5, is SQTIHQWPATLVQPVGSPLSLECTVEGTSNPNLYWYRQAAGRGLQLLFYSVGIGQISSEVPQNLSASRPQDRQFILSSKKLLLSDSGFYLCAWSDLTGRETQYFGPGTRLLVL.

The chain recombines TRBV6-4 with TRBJ1-1; 10 bases are a match to TRBD1. Germline V gene lookup returns CDR1 MRHNA and CDR2 SNTAGT. This CDR3 has 15 amino acids. With 5 bases clipped from V and 5 bases from J, the junction kept 8 bases outside the gene matches. CDR3 sequence reads: CASSSGTGARTEAFF. The CDR3 DNA sequence: TGTGCCAGCAGTTCCGGGACAGGGGCTAGAACTGAAGCTTTCTTT.

The gene calls are TRBV28 and TRBJ1-2; no clear D gene. Trimming shortened V by 2 bases and J by 4 bases, and 11 bases separated the two germline ends. The CDR3 length is 14 residues. Germline V gene data show CDR1 as MDHEN and CDR2 as SYDVKM. The CDR3 DNA follows: TGTGCCAGCAGTTTAGCCAGCCGGGGCTATGGCTACACCTTC. Amino acids: CASSLASRGYGYTF.

The gene calls are TRBV29-1 and TRBJ2-5; TRBD1 matches at 9 bases. J gave up 3 bases and V 7 bases, and 6 bases lay outside the gene matches. The CDR3 runs to 13 residues. Germline V gene data show CDR1 as SQVTM and CDR2 as ANQGSEA. DNA of the CDR3: TGCAGCGGGGACAGGGACCTGGAAGAGACCCAGTACTTC. Translated, it gives CSGDRDLEETQYF.

The chain carries TRBV4-1 and TRBJ2-7, with 11 bases aligning to TRBD1. CDR3 length: 14 residues. Germline CDR1 is MGHRA and CDR2 is YSYEKL. V dropped 4 bases and J dropped 4; count of bases not matched to a gene: 3. The CDR3 nucleotides are TGCGCCAGCAGCCCAGGGGACAGGGGGTACGAGCAGTACTTC. It yields the protein CASSPGDRGYEQYF.

The chain employs TRBV4-1 and TRBJ1-2, with a possible D match to TRBD1 (6 bases). V shed 0 bases and J shed 0 bases, with 8 bases lying between them. CDR1 is MGHRA, CDR2 YSYEKL, per germline. The CDR3 has 15 residues. This CDR3 reads CASSQDWTANYGYTF. The CDR3 DNA is TGCGCCAGCAGCCAAGATTGGACAGCTAACTATGGCTACACCTTC.

V and J are TRBV6-1 and TRBJ1-1; a possible D gene is TRBD1 (5 bases). Germline assignment: CDR1 MNHNS and CDR2 SASEGT. Trimming stripped 5 bases from V and 3 bases from J, with 10 bases between. There are 13 residues in the CDR3. The CDR3 nucleotides read TGTGCCAGCAGTTTCTCAGGGTACACTGAAGCTTTCTTT. Translating it yields CASSFSGYTEAFF.

The chain links TRBV11-2 to TRBJ1-2, with unresolved D. Trimming took 1 base from V and 1 from J, leaving 7 bases between them. Germline V lookup: CDR1 SGHAT, CDR2 FQNNGV. The CDR3 sequence is 14 residues long. The CDR3, as DNA: TGTGCCAGCAGCTTAGTTTCCAATAACTATGGCTACACCTTC. Amino acids: CASSLVSNNYGYTF. The whole variable domain, filled in from reference TRBV11-2 and TRBJ1-2, reads EAGVAQSPRYKIIEKRQSVAFWCNPISGHATLYWYQQILGQGPKLLIQFQNNGVVDDSQLPKDRFSAERLKGVDSTLKIQPAKLEDSAVYLCASSLVSNNYGYTFGSGTRLTVV.

CDR3 DNA: TGTGCCAGCAGTGCCCGGTACTACGAGCAGTACTTC. Its translation: CASSARYYEQYF. The chain couples TRBV6-6 to TRBJ2-7, with no clear D. The V gene lost 5 bases and the J gene lost 3 bases, with 8 bases spanning the gap. CDR1 and CDR2 (germline): MNHNY, SVGAGI (reference sequence). This CDR3 comprises 12 residues.

V usage is TRBV11-2 and J usage is TRBJ1-1; D is possibly TRBD1 (6 bases). Germline values: CDR1 SGHAT, CDR2 FQNNGV. With 6 bases removed from V and 4 bases from J, the gap between germline ends came to 12 bases. The CDR3 length is 13 residues. CDR3 residues: CASREQGGTEAFF. The CDR3 nucleotides are TGTGCCAGCAGGGAACAGGGTGGCACTGAAGCTTTCTTT.